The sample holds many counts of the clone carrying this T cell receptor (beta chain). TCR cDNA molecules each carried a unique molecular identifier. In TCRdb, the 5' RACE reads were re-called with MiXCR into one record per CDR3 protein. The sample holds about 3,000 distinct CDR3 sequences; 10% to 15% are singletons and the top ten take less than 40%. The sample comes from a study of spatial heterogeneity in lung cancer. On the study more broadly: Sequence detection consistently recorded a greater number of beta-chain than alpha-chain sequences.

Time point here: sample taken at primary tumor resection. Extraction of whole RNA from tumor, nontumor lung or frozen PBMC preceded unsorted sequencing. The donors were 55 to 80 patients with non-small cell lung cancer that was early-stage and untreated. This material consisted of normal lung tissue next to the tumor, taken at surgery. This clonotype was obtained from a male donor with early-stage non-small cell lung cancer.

Written as DNA, the CDR3 is TGTGCCAGCAGTGAAAATCGGGACAGTGAAAAACTGTTTTTT. It encodes CASSENRDSEKLFF. V and J are TRBV2 and TRBJ1-4, with TRBD1 identical over 7 bases. Germline lookup yields CDR1 SNHLY and CDR2 FYNNEI. Trimming at V came to 2 bases and at J to 7 bases, leaving 4 bases not matched to a gene. The CDR3 consists of 14 residues.